Shown below are 31 T cell receptor beta chains from a single sample sequenced in a study of T cell repertoires in cytomegalovirus infection (dated by TCRdb to between 2019 and 2020). The treatment or condition label, as the study defines it: in vitro stimulation with specific CMV peptide epitopes to enrich CMV-specific T cells. Their cognate antigens are unknown. The sample was run on an Illumina HiSeq 1500. The public sequencing data were trimmed at Q25 with fastp and processed into clonotypes with MiXCR by TCRdb, which kept only in-frame beta chains. Identical CDR3 proteins give one entry, which carries the most common genes and DNA. Counted in this sample were approximately 730,000 distinct CDR3 sequences; 30% to 35% of them appeared once. The top ten clonotypes cover 15% to 20% of the sample. Sequenced here: cultured PBMCs, sampled from culture after CMV antigen stimulation. Receptors were obtained from a human donor in good health (CMV status not recorded). Some clones in this sample may be carry-over from other donors' samples.

The CDR3 reads CASSRQWSGNEQFF. For the CDR3, the DNA is TGCGCCAGCAGCCGCCAATGGAGCGGCAATGAGCAGTTCTTC. V usage is TRBV4-1 and J usage is TRBJ2-1; TRBD2 might be the D (5 bases). V gave up 4 bases and J gave up 6 bases, with 13 bases separating them. The CDR3 runs 14 residues. CDR1 and CDR2 (germline): MGHRA, YSYEKL.

This chain links TRBV7-9 with TRBJ2-1; no clear D gene. Germline CDR1 reads SEHNR; CDR2 reads FQNEAQ (reference sequence). The CDR3 runs 15 residues. The ends were cut back, 5 bases at V and 7 bases at J, with 18 bases in the middle. For the CDR3, the DNA is TGTGCCAGCAGCGAAGTTGGCAGCCGTATAAATGAGCAGTTCTTC. Its translation is CASSEVGSRINEQFF.

This clonotype was observed many times. V gene TRBV7-2 combines with J gene TRBJ1-1; weak D call: TRBD1 (6 bases). Deletions cut 1 base from V and 0 bases from J, with 12 bases between. The CDR3 totals 16 residues. From germline, CDR1 is SGHTA and CDR2 FQGNSA. In DNA, the CDR3 is TGTGCCAGCAGCTTAGTAGGGGGACAATTGAACACTGAAGCTTTCTTT. Protein product: CASSLVGGQLNTEAFF.

This chain joins TRBV6-6 and TRBJ2-7; the D gene is possibly TRBD2 (7 bases). Per the germline V gene, CDR1 is MNHNY and CDR2 is SVGAGI (reference sequence). The V end lost 3 bases, the J end lost 2 bases, and 11 bases lay between the germline ends. This CDR3 has 14 amino acids. The CDR3 sequence: CASSYFGGPYEQYF. The CDR3 DNA follows: TGTGCCAGCAGTTATTTCGGGGGGCCCTACGAGCAGTACTTC.

V usage is TRBV12-3 or TRBV12-4 and J usage is TRBJ2-2, with D possibly matching TRBD1 (5 bases). CDR3 size: 16 residues. The ends were cut back, 6 bases at V and 1 base at J, with 15 bases in the middle. The CDR3: CASRRTRVGNTGELFF. CDR3 coding DNA: TGTGCCAGCAGGCGGACAAGGGTCGGGAACACCGGGGAGCTGTTTTTT.

The chain joins TRBV29-1 to TRBJ2-7; no definite D call. Germline V gene data show CDR1 as SQVTM and CDR2 as ANQGSEA. The V end lost 6 bases, the J end lost 5 bases, and 14 bases lay between the germline ends. The CDR3 is 12 amino acids. The DNA of the CDR3 is TGCAGCGTCCTGATAGAGTACGACGAGCAGTACTTC. Its protein product is CSVLIEYDEQYF.

This clonotype came up a few times. The chain couples TRBV7-2 to TRBJ1-1, with D unclear. V was shortened by 5 bases and J by 0 bases, with 13 bases between the two germline ends. The V gene's germline CDR1 is SGHTA and CDR2 FQGNSA. There are 15 residues in the CDR3. The CDR3 DNA follows: TGTGCCAGCAGCCCTCGGTGGGAGTTGAACACTGAAGCTTTCTTT. The encoded protein is CASSPRWELNTEAFF.

V gene TRBV18 combines with J gene TRBJ2-1; 10 bases are shared with TRBD2. CDR3 length: 15 residues. J gave up 7 bases and V 0 bases, and 3 bases lay outside the gene matches. Looked up from germline, CDR1 is KGHSH and CDR2 is LQKENI. The CDR3 region has the DNA TGTGCCAGCTCACCACCTAGCGGGGGGTTGAATGAGCAGTTCTTC. Translating gives CASSPPSGGLNEQFF.

The rearrangement joins TRBV7-9 to TRBJ1-4, with TRBD1 as a possible D gene (6 bases). Germline-derived CDR1 and CDR2 are SEHNR and FQNEAQ (reference sequence). V was clipped by 5 bases and J by 8 bases, with 18 bases between them. This CDR3 has 15 residues. For the CDR3, the DNA is TGTGCCAGCAGCCGTGGGGGGGCGTCTTACGAAAAACTGTTTTTT. Protein sequence: CASSRGGASYEKLFF.

This chain uses TRBV7-6 with TRBJ1-4, with D hard to call. The length of the CDR3 is 15 residues. Germline V gene lookup returns CDR1 SGHVS and CDR2 FNYEAQ. Trimming shortened V by 2 bases and J by 3 bases, and 10 bases separated the two germline ends. CDR3 in DNA: TGTGCCAGCAGCTTACAACGCAATTCTAATGAAAAACTGTTTTTT. Translation gives CASSLQRNSNEKLFF.

V and J are TRBV7-6 and TRBJ1-6, with D unclear. Germline V CDR1 and CDR2: SGHVS, FNYEAQ. V was clipped by 7 bases and J by 6 bases, with 19 bases between them. This CDR3 comprises 16 residues. DNA of the CDR3: TGTGCCAGCATCAGGCCGGCCCCAGCTCCTAATTCACCCCTCCACTTT. Its translation is CASIRPAPAPNSPLHF.

This clonotype has only a few counts. The gene calls are TRBV28 and TRBJ2-7, with 9 bases matching TRBD1. Per germline, CDR1 MDHEN and CDR2 SYDVKM. The CDR3 totals 13 residues. Unmatched junction bases numbered 4, after V lost 8 bases and J lost 2 bases. CDR3 residues: CASSGTGTYEQYF. The CDR3 nucleotides are TGTGCCAGCTCCGGGACAGGGACCTACGAGCAGTACTTC.

CDR3 region: CASSLGQGHQYF. The CDR3 nucleotides read TGTGCCAGCAGCCTGGGACAGGGCCATCAGTACTTC. The chain joins TRBV12-3 or TRBV12-4 to TRBJ2-7; 9 nucleotides agree with TRBD1. This CDR3 region has 12 residues. The J segment lost 10 bases and the V segment lost 6 bases, leaving 7 bases of the junction unmatched.

This clonotype was seen more than once but under ten times. The chain carries TRBV7-9 and TRBJ2-5; tentatively, D is TRBD1 or TRBD2 (5 bases each). CDR1 SEHNR and CDR2 FQNEAQ come from the germline V gene (reference sequence). The CDR3 consists of 14 residues. V was trimmed by 5 bases and J by 7 bases, leaving 17 bases between them. The CDR3 here is CASSRDLPPRTQYF. The CDR3 bases are TGTGCCAGCAGCCGGGACCTTCCTCCCCGGACCCAGTACTTC.

This clonotype was seen once. A junction boundary mismatches the germline segment, possibly from a read error. J is TRBJ1-4 and V is TRBV5-3; D not certain. TRBV5-3 is classed as an ORF, of uncertain function. This CDR3 is 15 amino acids long. The CDR3 DNA follows: TGTGCCAGCAGCTTGCGGAGAGGGTCTAATGAAAAACTGTTTTTT. Amino acid sequence: CASSLRRGSNEKLFF.

CDR3 bases: TGTGCCAGCAGTTTTCGCAGGGTCTACGAGCAGTACTTC. It yields the protein CASSFRRVYEQYF. The chain joins TRBV12-3 or TRBV12-4 to TRBJ2-7, with D perhaps TRBD1 (5 bases). The CDR3 sequence is 13 residues long. V lost 3 bases, J lost 3 bases, and 9 bases lay in between.

This rearrangement joins TRBV20-1 to TRBJ2-1; 11 bases are a match to TRBD1. The length of the CDR3 is 12 residues. Trimming at V came to 2 bases and at J to 10 bases, leaving 1 base not matched to a gene. From germline, CDR1 is DFQATT and CDR2 SNEGSKA (reference sequence). The CDR3 region has the DNA TGCAGTGCTAGAAGGACAGGGGGCGAGCAGTTCTTC. It encodes CSARRTGGEQFF.

The genes are TRBV20-1 and TRBJ2-3, with D maybe TRBD1 (5 bases). CDR1 is DFQATT and CDR2 is SNEGSKA in the germline V gene (reference sequence). V lost 5 bases, J lost 2 bases, and 14 bases lay in between. CDR3 length equals 14 residues. Written as DNA, the CDR3 is TGCAGTGCTGAGCGCCCAGGGAACACAGATACGCAGTATTTT. Encoded protein: CSAERPGNTDTQYF.

This chain uses TRBV6-1 with TRBJ1-6; D remains unclear. This CDR3 has 13 residues. CDR1 and CDR2 (germline): MNHNS, SASEGT. Deletions cut 7 bases from V and 1 base from J, with 5 bases between. The CDR3 region is CASTVSYNSPLHF. The CDR3 DNA reads as TGTGCCAGCACGGTTTCCTATAATTCACCCCTCCACTTT.

This chain links TRBV7-6 with TRBJ2-3; no firm D call. The V end lost 2 bases, the J end lost 4 bases, and 10 bases lay between the germline ends. CDR1 and CDR2 (germline): SGHVS, FNYEAQ. The CDR3 spans 14 residues. CDR3 sequence: CASSLISPADTQYF. For the CDR3, the DNA is TGTGCCAGCAGCTTAATCTCCCCCGCAGATACGCAGTATTTT.

The V call is TRBV4-1, the J call TRBJ2-3; D gene unclear. Germline lookup yields CDR1 MGHRA and CDR2 YSYEKL. The CDR3 loop spans 12 amino acids. V was pared by 3 bases and J by 11 bases, with 12 bases between. The CDR3: CASSQDPGGQYF. The CDR3 DNA reads as TGCGCCAGCAGCCAGGATCCCGGTGGGCAGTATTTT.

The J gene is TRBJ2-1, the V gene TRBV6-2 or TRBV6-3; D remains unclear. CDR1 is MNHEY and CDR2 is SVGEGT in the germline V gene. V lost 5 bases, J lost 8 bases, and 19 bases lay in between. This CDR3 spans 15 amino acids. CDR3 loop: CASSETPYPRDEQFF. The CDR3, as DNA: TGTGCCAGCAGTGAAACTCCCTACCCAAGGGATGAGCAGTTCTTC.

The chain links TRBV9 to TRBJ2-3; the D is unclear. The CDR3 length is 14 residues. V lost 5 bases and J lost 3, with 13 bases in between. Germline V gives CDR1 SGDLS, CDR2 YYNGEE. CDR3 residues: CASRKAQPTDTQYF. CDR3 in DNA: TGTGCCAGCAGAAAAGCCCAACCGACAGATACGCAGTATTTT.

The chain combines TRBV5-6 with TRBJ2-1; TRBD2 matches at 11 bases. The J segment lost 0 bases and the V segment lost 4 bases, leaving 9 bases of the junction unmatched. Per the germline V gene, CDR1 is SGHDT and CDR2 is YYEEEE. This CDR3 has 18 amino acids. CDR3 nucleotides: TGTGCCAGCAGCGGGGGCCCAACTAGCGGGAGCTCCTACAATGAGCAGTTCTTC. It is translated as CASSGGPTSGSSYNEQFF.

V and J are TRBV28 and TRBJ1-2; a possible D gene is TRBD1 (5 bases). This CDR3 is built from 15 residues. Germline V CDR1 and CDR2: MDHEN, SYDVKM. The V end lost 3 bases, the J end lost 8 bases, and 19 bases lay between the germline ends. CDR3 in DNA: TGTGCCAGCAGTTTCCCCTTTCTAGGGACTGAAGGCTACACCTTC. Translation: CASSFPFLGTEGYTF.

The chain links TRBV5-4 to TRBJ2-1; the D gene is possibly TRBD1 (5 bases). CDR3 length equals 14 residues. Germline assignment: CDR1 SGHNT and CDR2 YYREEE (reference sequence). Trimming removed 4 bases at V and 8 bases at J, with 16 bases between. CDR3 coding DNA: TGTGCCAGCAGCCCCCCCCGCAGGGTCCATGAGCAGTTCTTC. This gives the protein CASSPPRRVHEQFF. The complete variable domain, with remaining parts taken from reference TRBV5-4 and TRBJ2-1, reads ETGVTQSPTHLIKTRGQQVTLRCSSQSGHNTVSWYQQALGQGPQFIFQYYREEENGRGNFPPRFSGLQFPNYSSELNVNALELDDSALYLCASSPPRRVHEQFFGPGTRLTVL.

This clonotype was counted a few times. The gene calls are TRBV7-2 and TRBJ1-6; possible D gene TRBD1, 6 bases. Germline V CDR1 and CDR2: SGHTA, FQGNSA. The length of the CDR3 is 17 residues. Trimming removed 5 bases from V and 0 bases from J, with 14 bases in between. The CDR3 DNA follows: TGTGCCAGCAGCGTCCGACAGGTCGGCTCCTATAATTCACCCCTCCACTTT. Its protein is CASSVRQVGSYNSPLHF. Filled out from reference TRBV7-2 and TRBJ1-6, the complete variable domain reads GAGVSQSPSNKVTEKGKDVELRCDPISGHTALYWYRQSLGQGLEFLIYFQGNSAPDKSGLPSDRFSAERTGGSVSTLTIQRTQQEDSAVYLCASSVRQVGSYNSPLHFGNGTRLTVT.

The J gene is TRBJ2-3, the V gene TRBV20-1, with 7 bases lining up with TRBD2. The CDR3 is 13 amino acids. Germline-derived CDR1 and CDR2 are DFQATT and SNEGSKA (reference sequence). Trimming took 6 bases from V and 5 from J; bases not matched to a gene: 8. CDR3 nucleotide sequence: TGCAGTGCAGTTACTAGCGTAGGAGATACGCAGTATTTT. Translation gives CSAVTSVGDTQYF.

This clonotype was detected a few times. This chain's CDR3 is CASGLGPAGTQYF. The CDR3 DNA reads TGTGCCAGCGGATTGGGACCAGCGGGGACCCAGTACTTC. J is TRBJ2-5 and V is TRBV12-3 or TRBV12-4, with TRBD2 as a possible D gene (6 bases). The CDR3 sequence is 13 residues long. V was cut by 8 bases and J by 7 bases, with 17 bases left in between.

The table lists this clonotype with a few counts. The chain employs TRBV7-2 and TRBJ2-2; 14 bases agree with TRBD2. V shed 5 bases and J 4 bases; nucleotides not matched to a gene: 9. This CDR3 has 18 amino acids. Germline values: CDR1 SGHTA, CDR2 FQGNSA. CDR3 amino acids: CASSGGTSGSVGTGELFF. CDR3 nucleotide sequence: TGTGCCAGCAGCGGCGGGACTAGCGGGAGTGTTGGCACCGGGGAGCTGTTTTTT.

This clonotype was recorded at least ten times. The rearrangement joins TRBV7-2 to TRBJ2-1, with a possible D match to TRBD2 (5 bases). Germline V gene sequence: CDR1 SGHTA, CDR2 FQGNSA. The CDR3 is 14 residues long. Trimming took off 5 bases at V and 8 bases at J, with 16 bases between the two ends. The CDR3 DNA follows: TGTGCCAGCAGCCGCCGCACGGGAAGCGATGAGCAGTTCTTC. The encoded protein is CASSRRTGSDEQFF.